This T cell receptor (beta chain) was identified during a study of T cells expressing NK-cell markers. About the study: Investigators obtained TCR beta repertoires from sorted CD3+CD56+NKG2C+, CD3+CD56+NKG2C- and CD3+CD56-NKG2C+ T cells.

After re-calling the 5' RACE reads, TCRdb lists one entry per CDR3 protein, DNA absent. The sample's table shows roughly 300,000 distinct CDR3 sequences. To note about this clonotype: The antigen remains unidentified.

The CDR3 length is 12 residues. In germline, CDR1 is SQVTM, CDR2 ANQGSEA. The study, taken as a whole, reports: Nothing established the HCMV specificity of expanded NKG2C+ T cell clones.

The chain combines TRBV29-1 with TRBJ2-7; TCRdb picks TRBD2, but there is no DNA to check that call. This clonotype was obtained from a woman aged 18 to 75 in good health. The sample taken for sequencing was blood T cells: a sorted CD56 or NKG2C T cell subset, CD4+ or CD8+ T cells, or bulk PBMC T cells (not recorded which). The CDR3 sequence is CSVLTRSYEQYF.